The 20 T cell receptor beta chains reported below all come from one sample, sequenced in a study of blood T cell repertoires in COVID-19. The assay was immunoSEQ multiplex PCR, and TCRdb's table has in-frame clones only and misses some. The data contain about 130,000 clones, roughly four fifths of them seen just once; the ten biggest clones take up 15% to 20%. Material: peripheral blood. Receptor source: a man aged 30-40 years with COVID-19, enrolled during active disease.

This chain links TRBV12-2 with TRBJ2-7; the D call of TRBD2 is as the table states it, not checked on the DNA. TRBV12-2 is a documented pseudogene. The CDR3 has 16 amino acids. As DNA, the CDR3 is TGTGCAAGTCCCAATCCTGGGGGGGGGCCAGCCTACGAGCAGTACTTC. Protein: CASPNPGGGPAYEQYF.

V gene TRBV7-6 combines with J gene TRBJ1-3; 9 bases are shared with TRBD1. The CDR3 has 18 amino acids. The V and J ends lost 1 base and 0 bases, in that order; junction bases with no gene match: 7. Germline CDR1 reads SGHVS; CDR2 reads FNYEAQ. The CDR3 loop is CASSLVGDRGSSGNTIYF. CDR3 nucleotide sequence: TGTGCCAGCAGCTTAGTAGGAGACAGGGGGAGCTCTGGAAACACCATATATTTT.

The chain is built from TRBV30 and TRBJ2-5; TRBD2 agrees at 13 bases. With 1 base clipped from V and 2 bases from J, the junction kept 1 base outside the gene matches. This CDR3 has 15 amino acids. Germline V gene lookup returns CDR1 GTSNPN and CDR2 SVGIG (reference sequence). CDR3 loop: CAWSGLAGGQETQYF. CDR3 sequence (DNA): TGTGCCTGGAGTGGACTAGCGGGGGGACAAGAGACCCAGTACTTC.

V and J are TRBV30 and TRBJ1-5, with a weak D call TRBD1 (5 bases). Trimming removed 2 bases from V and 0 bases from J, with 11 bases in between. The germline CDR1 and CDR2 sequences are GTSNPN and SVGIG (reference sequence). This CDR3 has 15 amino acids. CDR3 DNA: TGTGCCTGGAGTTCTAAGGGGCGTAGCAATCAGCCCCAGCATTTT. Its protein is CAWSSKGRSNQPQHF.

CDR3 loop: CASSSRGGPYNEQFF. The CDR3 bases are TGTGCCAGCAGCTCCCGGGGGGGCCCGTACAATGAGCAGTTCTTC. J is TRBJ2-1 and V is TRBV7-3; 8 bases match TRBD2. Trimming at V came to 4 bases and at J to 4 bases, leaving 6 bases not matched to a gene. The germline CDR1 and CDR2 sequences are SGHTA and FQGTGA. The CDR3 is 15 amino acids.

The chain uses TRBV5-1 and TRBJ2-1; unclear D gene. V shed 0 bases and J shed 3 bases, with 7 bases lying between them. Germline CDR1 is SGHRS and CDR2 is YFSETQ. This CDR3 spans 14 amino acids. Here the CDR3 DNA reads TGCGCCAGCAGCTTGGACGATAGCTACAATGAGCAGTTCTTC. It specifies CASSLDDSYNEQFF.

This clone appeared a few times. V gene TRBV18 combines with J gene TRBJ1-6; 7 nucleotides line up with TRBD1. The V segment lost 6 bases and the J segment 8 bases; nucleotides outside the gene matches: 10. CDR3 size: 15 residues. The germline gives CDR1 KGHSH, CDR2 LQKENI. The CDR3 protein is CASSRRQGQDSPLHF. In DNA, the CDR3 is TGTGCCAGCTCCCGTAGACAGGGTCAAGATTCACCCCTCCACTTT.

Here the CDR3 reads CASSFEGRGFDGYTF. CDR3 nucleotides: TGTGCCAGCAGCTTTGAGGGCAGGGGATTTGATGGCTACACCTTC. The chain is built from TRBV7-9 and TRBJ1-2, with TRBD1 as a possible D gene (6 bases). V dropped 3 bases and J dropped 6 bases, with 17 bases sitting between them. This CDR3 is built from 15 residues. Germline-derived CDR1 and CDR2 are SEHNR and FQNEAQ (reference sequence).

The chain has TRBV2 and TRBJ1-2; D is unresolved. The CDR3 sequence is 12 residues long. CDR1 is SNHLY, CDR2 FYNNEI, per germline. V was shortened by 4 bases and J by 9 bases, with 12 bases between the two germline ends. The CDR3 loop reads CASSGSTLSYTF. CDR3 DNA: TGTGCCAGCAGTGGGAGTACCCTAAGCTACACCTTC.

The sample holds one count of this clone. The CDR3 bases are TGCGCCAGCAGCTTTAGGGGGCTTATACAAGAGACCCAGTACTTC. Protein sequence: CASSFRGLIQETQYF. The chain uses TRBV5-1 and TRBJ2-5; 7 bases are shared with TRBD1. V was pared by 2 bases and J by 2 bases, with 6 bases of the junction left unmatched. This CDR3 is built from 15 residues. CDR1 is SGHRS, CDR2 YFSETQ, per germline. The entire variable domain, with the rest obtained from reference TRBV5-1 and TRBJ2-5, is as follows: KAGVTQTPRYLIKTRGQQVTLSCSPISGHRSVSWYQQTPGQGLQFLFEYFSETQRNKGNFPGRFSGRQFSNSRSEMNVSTLELGDSALYLCASSFRGLIQETQYFGPGTRLLVL.

This chain uses TRBV6-5 with TRBJ2-1, with 10 bases lining up with TRBD2. Germline values: CDR1 MNHEY, CDR2 SVGAGI. V was pared by 2 bases and J by 7 bases, with 5 bases of the junction left unmatched. This CDR3 has 15 amino acids. CDR3 DNA: TGTGCCAGCAGTTACGTAGCGGGAGGCAAAAATGAGCAGTTCTTC. Its protein is CASSYVAGGKNEQFF.

In this sample, this clone turned up a few times. This chain uses TRBV5-1 with TRBJ1-6; possible D gene TRBD1, 6 bases. Germline-derived CDR1 and CDR2 are SGHRS and YFSETQ. V was clipped by 0 bases and J by 9 bases, with 13 bases between them. CDR3 size: 15 residues. The CDR3 nucleotides read TGCGCCAGCAGCTTGGGCGGACAAGGGGGTTCACCCCTCCACTTT. Residues: CASSLGGQGGSPLHF.

V is TRBV11-3 and J is TRBJ1-1, with unresolved D. CDR1 is SGHNT and CDR2 is YENEEA in the germline V gene. CDR3 length: 14 residues. Trimming left V 3 bases short and J 1 base short, with 9 bases between. Here the CDR3 DNA reads TGTGCCAGCAGCTTTCTTTCGAGGAACACTGAAGCTTTCTTT. Its protein product is CASSFLSRNTEAFF.

This clone occurred a few times. CDR3 nucleotides: TGTGCCAGCAGCCCCTTCTTTGGGTTAGCGGGGCGTAGCACAGATACGCAGTATTTT. It encodes CASSPFFGLAGRSTDTQYF. This chain links TRBV14 with TRBJ2-3, with 8 bases matching TRBD2. The CDR3 consists of 19 residues. Germline values: CDR1 SGHDN, CDR2 FVKESK. Trimming took 4 bases from V and 0 from J; bases not matched to a gene: 15.

This clone was seen a single time. The rearrangement uses TRBV28 and TRBJ1-2, with TRBD1 matching 11 bases. Germline assignment: CDR1 MDHEN and CDR2 SYDVKM. V was clipped by 6 bases and J by 4 bases; unmatched bases: 10. This CDR3 is 16 amino acids long. The CDR3 DNA reads as TGTGCCAGCAGGACCCTCCGGACAGGGGGCTTCTATGGCTACACCTTC. It specifies CASRTLRTGGFYGYTF.

The chain uses TRBV6-2 or TRBV6-3 and TRBJ1-2; D is uncertain. The CDR3 is made up of 12 amino acids. V dropped 6 bases and J dropped 7 bases, with 12 bases sitting between them. Looked up from germline, CDR1 is MNHEY and CDR2 is SVGEGT. CDR3 sequence reads: CASSRQKRGYTF. The CDR3 DNA sequence: TGTGCCAGCAGCCGCCAGAAACGTGGCTACACCTTC.

The CDR3: CASSSPTIQGAQYF. The CDR3 DNA follows: TGTGCCAGCAGCTCACCGACAATTCAGGGCGCGCAGTACTTC. The chain combines TRBV7-9 with TRBJ2-7, with D possibly matching TRBD1 (5 bases). The germline gives CDR1 SEHNR, CDR2 FQNEAQ (reference sequence). The CDR3 extends over 14 amino acids. The V end lost 4 bases, the J end lost 9 bases, and 19 bases lay between the germline ends.

The chain uses TRBV27 and TRBJ1-1; tentative D call: TRBD1 (5 bases). Germline CDR1 reads MNHEY; CDR2 reads SMNVEV (reference sequence). The V end was cut by 3 bases, the J end by 7 bases, with 30 bases between. CDR3 size: 19 residues. The CDR3, as DNA: TGTGCCAGCAGTTTCTCCCAAGACCCCAGGGCCCCGTGGGGTAGTGAAGCTTTCTTT. Protein: CASSFSQDPRAPWGSEAFF.

With regard to this clone: One end of the junction fails to match germline, which may point to a read error. The chain recombines TRBV11-3 with TRBJ1-1; TRBD1 might be the D (5 bases). The CDR3 length is 11 residues. Germline V CDR1 and CDR2: SGHNT, YENEEA. CDR3 sequence: CASSLVRVIVF. The CDR3, as DNA: TGTGCCAGCAGCTTAGTCAGGGTTATAGTCTTT.

The chain links TRBV18 to TRBJ1-5; tentatively, D is TRBD1 (5 bases). V was clipped by 4 bases and J by 4 bases, with 8 bases between them. The V gene's germline CDR1 is KGHSH and CDR2 LQKENI. This CDR3 spans 13 amino acids. The CDR3 nucleotides are TGTGCCAGCTCACGCGGGGGAAATCAGCCCCAGCATTTT. It yields the protein CASSRGGNQPQHF.